The 15 T cell receptor beta chains below were found in one sample sequenced in a study of T-cell reconstitution after alpha-beta-depleted transplantation in children. Preparation of the TCRbeta library involved a method that used unique molecular identifiers. From the PCR reads, TCRdb called clonotypes with MiXCR, one entry per CDR3 protein. This sample has approximately 400,000 distinct CDR3 sequences, with around 9.9% found just once. Material: PBMCs from the stem cell graft donor, obtained from the stem cell graft. These receptors were collected from a human donor who donated a stem cell graft to a child with acute myeloid leukemia.

The chain couples TRBV20-1 to TRBJ1-3; TRBD1 matches at 9 bases. CDR1 and CDR2 (germline): DFQATT, SNEGSKA (reference sequence). V gave up 5 bases and J gave up 4 bases; unmatched junction bases: 3. The CDR3 spans 13 residues. The CDR3 DNA reads as TGCAGTGCTCCCGGGACAGGGGGAAACACCATATATTTT. Protein sequence: CSAPGTGGNTIYF.

This clonotype appeared a few times. The chain combines TRBV30 with TRBJ1-2; D call uncertain. The germline gives CDR1 GTSNPN, CDR2 SVGIG (reference sequence). Between the trimmed V and J ends, which lost 4 bases and 6 bases, there was a span of 12 bases. The CDR3 is made up of 12 amino acids. The CDR3 DNA reads as TGTGCCTGGAATATGGGGTGGAATGGCTACACCTTC. Its protein product is CAWNMGWNGYTF.

This clonotype was counted between two and nine times. V and J are TRBV20-1 and TRBJ2-5; 9 positions agree with TRBD2. Per germline, CDR1 DFQATT and CDR2 SNEGSKA (reference sequence). The CDR3 extends over 14 amino acids. J lost 1 base, V lost 3 bases, and 3 bases had no gene match. The CDR3 loop is CSASPSGIQETQYF. The DNA for the CDR3 is TGCAGTGCTAGCCCTAGCGGGATCCAAGAGACCCAGTACTTC.

This clonotype appeared many times. One junction end disagrees with the germline gene, perhaps due to a read error. J is TRBJ2-4 and V is TRBV25-1, with D perhaps TRBD1 or TRBD2 (5 bases each). The CDR3 sequence is 16 residues long. Germline V lookup: CDR1 MGHDK, CDR2 SYGVNS. The CDR3 region is CASSEFFQGEKNTQYF. CDR3 DNA: TGTGCCAGCAGTGAATTCTTCCAGGGAGAAAAAAACACTCAGTACTTC.

The chain links TRBV5-1 to TRBJ2-1; D gene uncertain. The CDR3 runs 12 residues. The germline V and J ends were trimmed by 0 bases and 8 bases, with 6 bases remaining between them. Germline loops: CDR1 SGHRS, CDR2 YFSETQ. The DNA of the CDR3 is TGCGCCAGCAGCTTGGGGCAGGATGAGCAGTTCTTC. Encoded protein: CASSLGQDEQFF.

This clonotype was seen at least ten times. The rearrangement joins TRBV10-3 to TRBJ2-5; 7 nucleotides line up with TRBD1. Looked up from germline, CDR1 is ENHRY and CDR2 is SYGVKD. This CDR3 contains 14 residues. V was clipped by 6 bases and J by 5 bases; unmatched bases: 9. CDR3 sequence reads: CAIRQQGSRETQYF. CDR3 nucleotide sequence: TGTGCCATCAGGCAACAGGGGTCGAGGGAGACCCAGTACTTC.

The chain has TRBV5-1 and TRBJ2-2; 8 positions agree with TRBD1. The junction had 2 bases not matched to a gene; V was cut back by 0 bases and J by 4 bases. CDR3 length: 15 amino acids. Germline lookup yields CDR1 SGHRS and CDR2 YFSETQ. CDR3 coding DNA: TGCGCCAGCAGCTTGGGGGACAGGTTCACCGGGGAGCTGTTTTTT. Residues: CASSLGDRFTGELFF.

This clonotype was observed a handful of times. CDR3 bases: TGCGCCAGCAGCTTGGACGGCCACTCCTACGAGCAGTACGTC. This encodes CASSLDGHSYEQYV. The chain uses TRBV5-1 and TRBJ2-7; D is uncertain. The CDR3 is 14 amino acids. Germline V gene data show CDR1 as SGHRS and CDR2 as YFSETQ. V was pared by 0 bases and J by 0 bases, with 7 bases between.

V is TRBV20-1 and J is TRBJ2-1, with D perhaps given as TRBD1 or TRBD2 (5 bases each). Trimming stripped 1 base from V and 2 bases from J, with 9 bases between. Germline V gene sequence: CDR1 DFQATT, CDR2 SNEGSKA (reference sequence). This CDR3 comprises 14 residues. CDR3 sequence reads: CSARVRGTYNEQFF. The CDR3 nucleotides are TGCAGTGCTAGAGTGAGGGGAACCTACAATGAGCAGTTCTTC.

A few counts support this clonotype. The gene calls are TRBV5-1 and TRBJ1-3; D is unclear. The CDR3 length is 13 residues. CDR1 and CDR2 from the germline V gene are SGHRS and YFSETQ. Trimming took off 3 bases at V and 1 base at J, with 5 bases between the two ends. CDR3 sequence reads: CASSYRSGNTIYF. CDR3 nucleotides: TGCGCCAGCAGCTATCGTTCTGGAAACACCATATATTTT.

This clonotype came up a few times. The rearrangement uses TRBV7-9 and TRBJ1-1; no clear D. The CDR3 contains 14 residues. Germline CDR1 and CDR2: SEHNR and FQNEAQ (reference sequence). V shed 5 bases and J shed 1 base, with 11 bases lying between them. The CDR3 region has the DNA TGTGCCAGCAGCCGAGGGTCCAGGAACACTGAAGCTTTCTTT. Translation: CASSRGSRNTEAFF.

In this sample, this clonotype turned up a few times. The chain uses TRBV7-2 and TRBJ2-5; D remains unclear. V shed 1 base and J shed 5 bases, with 17 bases lying between them. Germline loops: CDR1 SGHTA, CDR2 FQGNSA. CDR3 length: 16 amino acids. The CDR3 coding sequence is TGTGCCAGCAGCTTAGTTGGTGGGGTGGGGAAGGAGACCCAGTACTTC. It encodes CASSLVGGVGKETQYF.

This clonotype was seen only a few times. The J gene is TRBJ2-5, the V gene TRBV29-1; D might be TRBD1 (6 bases). CDR1 and CDR2 (germline): SQVTM, ANQGSEA. CDR3 length equals 12 residues. V was shortened by 4 bases and J by 5 bases, with 11 bases between the two germline ends. The CDR3 sequence is CSVVAGAETQYF. Written as DNA, the CDR3 is TGCAGCGTTGTGGCAGGGGCCGAGACCCAGTACTTC. Full variable domain (rest looked up from reference TRBV29-1 and TRBJ2-5): SAVISQKPSRDICQRGTSLTIQCQVDSQVTMMFWYRQQPGQSLTLIATANQGSEATYESGFVIDKFPISRPNLTFSTLTVSNMSPEDSSIYLCSVVAGAETQYFGPGTRLLVL.

The rearrangement uses TRBV18 and TRBJ1-1, with 7 nucleotides matching TRBD1. The CDR3 contains 14 residues. Germline loops: CDR1 KGHSH, CDR2 LQKENI. V shed 5 bases and J 4 bases; nucleotides not matched to a gene: 7. CDR3 DNA sequence: TGTGCCAGCTCATATACCCAGGGGGGCACTGAAGCTTTCTTT. Translating gives CASSYTQGGTEAFF.

This clonotype was seen a handful of times. The chain employs TRBV3-1 and TRBJ1-1; TRBD1 might be the D (5 bases). Per germline, CDR1 LGHDT and CDR2 YNNKEL (reference sequence). The CDR3 is 19 amino acids. The V end lost 2 bases, the J end lost 6 bases, and 28 bases lay between the germline ends. CDR3 loop: CASSQTLSQGPREKSEAFF. The CDR3 nucleotides are TGTGCCAGCAGCCAAACTTTGTCTCAGGGACCCCGGGAGAAGTCTGAAGCTTTCTTT.